The 30 T cell receptor beta chains presented below share a single source sample, sequenced in a study of CD4 T cells in relation to SARS-CoV-2 and coronaviruses. The protocol was immunoSEQ multiplex PCR, while the TCRdb copy is restricted to in-frame clones and leaves out a portion. The sample includes about 38,000 clones, approximately 77% of them seen just once. What these receptors recognize is not known. What was sequenced was naive CD4+ T cells from PBMCs, cultured in vitro. Subset denoted: naive CD4+ T cells isolated by negative enrichment. These receptors came from an adult with COVID-19.

Comment on this clone: Additional DNA sequences in this sample encode the identical CDR3. The V gene is TRBV20-1, the J gene TRBJ2-3; D is uncertain. Germline CDR1 is DFQATT and CDR2 is SNEGSKA (reference sequence). V was shortened by 1 base and J by 3 bases, with 2 bases between the two germline ends. The CDR3 has 11 residues. The CDR3 nucleotides are TGCAGTGCTAGAGGTACAGATACGCAGTATTTT. It is translated as CSARGTDTQYF.

The V and J genes are TRBV18 and TRBJ2-7; 7 nucleotides line up with TRBD1. The CDR3 is 14 residues long. The V gene's germline CDR1 is KGHSH and CDR2 LQKENI. Trimming removed 3 bases from V and 2 bases from J; junction bases left unmatched: 4. For the CDR3, the DNA is TGTGCCAGCTCACCTTGGGACAGTACCTACGAGCAGTACTTC. It yields the protein CASSPWDSTYEQYF.

The chain couples TRBV2 to TRBJ2-3; D may match TRBD1 or TRBD2 (6 bases each). This CDR3 region has 15 residues. Germline assignment: CDR1 SNHLY and CDR2 FYNNEI. The germline V and J ends were trimmed by 3 bases and 3 bases, with 13 bases remaining between them. The CDR3 nucleotides are TGTGCCAGCAGTGATCCGGGGGCGGGAACAGATACGCAGTATTTT. Translation: CASSDPGAGTDTQYF.

This clone was observed a single time. This chain joins TRBV27 and TRBJ2-3; D perhaps matches TRBD1 (6 bases). CDR3 size: 15 residues. Germline loops: CDR1 MNHEY, CDR2 SMNVEV (reference sequence). Trimming shortened V by 6 bases and J by 3 bases, and 16 bases separated the two germline ends. CDR3 sequence reads: CASSERTGTTDTQYF. In nucleotides, the CDR3 is TGTGCCAGCAGCGAAAGAACCGGGACAACAGATACGCAGTATTTT.

The chain employs TRBV10-3 and TRBJ1-4, with a weak D call TRBD1 (6 bases). V dropped 1 base and J dropped 4 bases, with 13 bases sitting between them. The CDR3 length is 16 residues. Germline values: CDR1 ENHRY, CDR2 SYGVKD. The CDR3 reads CAISELRTANNEKLFF. The CDR3 coding sequence is TGTGCCATCAGTGAGTTACGGACAGCAAATAATGAAAAACTGTTTTTT.

This clone was recorded once. The chain has TRBV29-1 and TRBJ2-1, with D maybe TRBD2 (6 bases). Per germline, CDR1 SQVTM and CDR2 ANQGSEA. The CDR3 contains 15 residues. Trimming cost V 1 base and J 5 bases, with 15 bases left between them. The CDR3 bases are TGCAGCGTTGAAGCAGGCCGGGAGAACCACAATGAGCAGTTCTTC. This encodes CSVEAGRENHNEQFF.

For the CDR3, the DNA is TGTGCCAGCTCACCACGGACTAGCGCGAACAATGAGCAGTTCTTC. The encoded protein is CASSPRTSANNEQFF. The rearrangement uses TRBV18 and TRBJ2-1, with 9 bases fitting TRBD2. Unmatched junction bases numbered 3, after V lost 1 base and J lost 5 bases. The CDR3 has 15 amino acids. Germline values: CDR1 KGHSH, CDR2 LQKENI. Drawing the rest from reference TRBV18 and TRBJ2-1, the complete variable domain is NAGVMQNPRHLVRRRGQEARLRCSPMKGHSHVYWYRQLPEEGLKFMVYLQKENIIDESGMPKERFSAEFPKEGPSILRIQQVVRGDSAAYFCASSPRTSANNEQFFGPGTRLTVL.

V is TRBV6-2 or TRBV6-3 and J is TRBJ2-2, with no clear D. There are 12 residues in the CDR3. The germline gives CDR1 MNHEY, CDR2 SVGEGT. V gave up 2 bases and J gave up 6 bases, with 4 bases separating them. The CDR3, as DNA: TGTGCCAGCAGTTACGGTGCCGGGGAGCTGTTTTTT. It translates to CASSYGAGELFF.

The chain uses TRBV18 and TRBJ2-2, with unresolved D. Looked up from germline, CDR1 is KGHSH and CDR2 is LQKENI. Trimming stripped 2 bases from V and 0 bases from J, with 7 bases between. The CDR3 contains 15 residues. CDR3 sequence reads: CASSPRPSNTGELFF. The CDR3 DNA reads TGTGCCAGCTCACCAAGACCTTCGAACACCGGGGAGCTGTTTTTT.

V is TRBV24-1 and J is TRBJ1-2; 11 nucleotides align to TRBD1. Unmatched junction bases numbered 14, after V lost 4 bases and J lost 2 bases. The germline gives CDR1 KGHDR, CDR2 SFDVKD. The CDR3 consists of 19 residues. The CDR3 DNA is TGTGCCACCAGTGACTCCCGTGTACCCGGGACAGGGGGGAACTATGGCTACACCTTC. This gives the protein CATSDSRVPGTGGNYGYTF.

The rearrangement joins TRBV6-2 or TRBV6-3 to TRBJ2-1, with 15 bases fitting TRBD2. The CDR3 is made up of 17 amino acids. CDR1 and CDR2 (germline): MNHEY, SVGEGT. With V trimmed by 4 bases and J by 6 bases, 7 bases remained unmatched. CDR3: CASSSPGLAGGSNEQFF. The CDR3 coding sequence is TGTGCCAGCAGTTCCCCGGGACTAGCGGGAGGTAGCAATGAGCAGTTCTTC.

The chain combines TRBV28 with TRBJ2-1; 10 positions agree with TRBD1. Losses at the gene ends were 9 bases for V and 6 bases for J; bases not matched to a gene: 8. CDR1 MDHEN and CDR2 SYDVKM come from the germline V gene. The CDR3 totals 14 residues. The CDR3 DNA reads as TGTGCCAGTGGCTCCCGGGACAGGGGCAATGAGCAGTTCTTC. Protein sequence: CASGSRDRGNEQFF.

This clone was seen a few times. The genes are TRBV5-1 and TRBJ2-7, with 11 bases fitting TRBD2. V lost 5 bases, J lost 3 bases, and 10 bases stayed unmatched. This CDR3 spans 16 amino acids. Germline V lookup: CDR1 SGHRS, CDR2 YFSETQ. The CDR3 coding sequence is TGCGCCAGCAGTTCGACTAGCGGGGAGGATTTCTACGAGCAGTACTTC. Its translation: CASSSTSGEDFYEQYF.

CDR3 protein: CASSPLYSYNEQFF. For the CDR3, the DNA is TGTGCCAGCAGCCCACTATACTCCTACAATGAGCAGTTCTTC. The rearrangement uses TRBV11-2 and TRBJ2-1; no definite D call. Trimming took off 5 bases at V and 0 bases at J, with 8 bases between the two ends. CDR3 length equals 14 residues. The germline CDR1 and CDR2 sequences are SGHAT and FQNNGV.

The V call is TRBV5-5, the J call TRBJ1-1; D ambiguous. Looked up from germline, CDR1 is SGHKS and CDR2 is YYEKEE (reference sequence). V was pared by 4 bases and J by 4 bases, with 8 bases between. This CDR3 contains 12 residues. CDR3 bases: TGTGCCAGCAGCGTTCCGGCCACTGAAGCTTTCTTT. Protein: CASSVPATEAFF.

This chain links TRBV2 with TRBJ2-1; D is unresolved. Germline V gene sequence: CDR1 SNHLY, CDR2 FYNNEI. Trimming pared 4 bases from V and 3 bases from J, leaving 13 bases between. The length of the CDR3 is 15 residues. CDR3 bases: TGTGCCAGCAGTGCCCGGCGGAATCTCTACAATGAGCAGTTCTTC. This sequence encodes CASSARRNLYNEQFF.

The chain couples TRBV9 to TRBJ2-1; TRBD2 matches at 12 bases. The CDR3 has 15 amino acids. V was pared by 3 bases and J by 9 bases, with 7 bases of the junction left unmatched. CDR1 SGDLS and CDR2 YYNGEE come from the germline V gene. The CDR3 reads CASSASGRASGEQFF. In DNA, the CDR3 is TGTGCCAGCAGCGCTAGCGGGAGGGCCTCAGGTGAGCAGTTCTTC.

The J gene is TRBJ2-4, the V gene TRBV6-5, with 7 bases fitting TRBD2. The germline gives CDR1 MNHEY, CDR2 SVGAGI. CDR3 length: 15 residues. V lost 7 bases, J lost 6 bases, and 12 bases stayed unmatched. CDR3 region: CASIRAGVSPNIQYF. In DNA, the CDR3 is TGTGCCAGCATTCGTGCGGGAGTGTCCCCAAACATTCAGTACTTC.

V usage is TRBV18 and J usage is TRBJ1-4, with D perhaps matching TRBD1 (5 bases). CDR1 is KGHSH, CDR2 LQKENI, per germline. Trimming removed 2 bases from V and 7 bases from J, with 11 bases in between. The CDR3 covers 14 residues. CDR3 bases: TGTGCCAGCTCACCAGGGGCGGCCTCTGAAAAACTGTTTTTT. Protein: CASSPGAASEKLFF. Combining the CDR3 with reference TRBV18 and TRBJ1-4 gives the whole variable domain NAGVMQNPRHLVRRRGQEARLRCSPMKGHSHVYWYRQLPEEGLKFMVYLQKENIIDESGMPKERFSAEFPKEGPSILRIQQVVRGDSAAYFCASSPGAASEKLFFGSGTQLSVL.

The V and J genes are TRBV9 and TRBJ2-6, with D possibly being TRBD1 (6 bases). Germline V lookup: CDR1 SGDLS, CDR2 YYNGEE. With 3 bases removed from V and 0 bases from J, the gap between germline ends came to 13 bases. The CDR3 is 17 residues long. The DNA for the CDR3 is TGTGCCAGCAGCGACCGACAGGCCAACTCTGGGGCCAACGTCCTGACTTTC. Protein sequence: CASSDRQANSGANVLTF.

This chain links TRBV7-9 with TRBJ1-1, with a tentative D call TRBD1 (6 bases). Between the trimmed V and J ends, which lost 5 bases and 7 bases, there was a span of 14 bases. The CDR3 length is 13 residues. Per the germline V gene, CDR1 is SEHNR and CDR2 is FQNEAQ (reference sequence). CDR3 sequence: CASSPSGGGEAFF. The CDR3 DNA follows: TGTGCCAGCAGCCCATCTGGGGGCGGTGAAGCTTTCTTT.

The V gene is TRBV3-1 (or the pseudogene TRBV3-2), the J gene TRBJ2-7; 12 bases are a match to TRBD1. Germline trimming cut 4 bases from V and 6 bases from J; bases unmatched to any gene: 7. This CDR3 has 15 residues. From germline, CDR1 is LGHDT and CDR2 YNNKEL (reference sequence). Here the CDR3 DNA reads TGTGCCAGCAGCCTTCCGGGACAGGGGGCTGGCGAGCAGTACTTC. Its translation: CASSLPGQGAGEQYF.

The chain joins TRBV18 to TRBJ2-7, with TRBD2 matching over 7 bases. The CDR3 sequence is 15 residues long. Trimming at V came to 5 bases and at J to 1 base, leaving 8 bases not matched to a gene. Germline values: CDR1 KGHSH, CDR2 LQKENI. The CDR3 DNA follows: TGTGCCAGCTCAGGACCCCAGCGGGATTCCTACGAGCAGTACTTC. Translating it yields CASSGPQRDSYEQYF.

V is TRBV19 and J is TRBJ2-3; D may match TRBD1 or TRBD2 (5 bases each). Germline V gene sequence: CDR1 LNHDA, CDR2 SQIVND (reference sequence). This CDR3 spans 15 amino acids. Trimming left V 0 bases short and J 7 bases short, with 14 bases between. The chain's CDR3 is CASSIDWGIGNTQYF. CDR3 nucleotide sequence: TGTGCCAGTAGTATAGATTGGGGGATCGGGAATACGCAGTATTTT.

This chain connects TRBV7-6 to TRBJ2-1; 13 bases line up with TRBD2. Germline lookup yields CDR1 SGHVS and CDR2 FNYEAQ. The trim removed 1 base at V and 2 bases at J, leaving 2 bases unmatched. The CDR3 length is 17 residues. CDR3 DNA: TGTGCCAGCAGCTTAGTTACTAGCGGGAGGGCCTACAATGAGCAGTTCTTC. As protein: CASSLVTSGRAYNEQFF.

The V gene is TRBV6-1, the J gene TRBJ2-7; unclear D gene. V lost 2 bases and J 4 bases, leaving 15 bases between the germline ends. CDR3 length equals 15 residues. The germline V gene encodes CDR1 MNHNS and CDR2 SASEGT. The CDR3 is CASSEFTTIGYEQYF. CDR3 DNA: TGTGCCAGCAGTGAATTCACTACGATCGGATACGAGCAGTACTTC.

This chain connects TRBV27 to TRBJ2-1; TRBD2 might be the D (6 bases). The CDR3 is 15 amino acids. Germline CDR1 MNHEY, CDR2 SMNVEV (reference sequence). V lost 5 bases and J 7 bases, leaving 18 bases between the germline ends. Here the CDR3 reads CASSPGLPTFNEQFF. The DNA of the CDR3 is TGTGCCAGCAGTCCGGGACTCCCGACGTTTAATGAGCAGTTCTTC.

This clone was detected only once. The gene calls are TRBV14 and TRBJ2-3; weak D call: TRBD2 (5 bases). The length of the CDR3 is 11 residues. In germline, CDR1 is SGHDN, CDR2 FVKESK. Trimming stripped 11 bases from V and 10 bases from J, with 16 bases between. CDR3 in amino acids: CAPQWVGAQYF. CDR3 nucleotides: TGTGCCCCACAATGGGTGGGAGCGCAGTATTTT.

CDR3 sequence reads: CASSLGTGTGQPQHF. The CDR3 DNA sequence: TGCGCCAGCAGCTTGGGGACAGGGACCGGTCAGCCCCAGCATTTT. The chain couples TRBV5-1 to TRBJ1-5; the match to TRBD1 covers 8 bases. This CDR3 is built from 15 residues. Germline loops: CDR1 SGHRS, CDR2 YFSETQ. V lost 0 bases and J lost 6; bases outside the gene matches: 5.

The chain employs TRBV5-8 and TRBJ1-1; TRBD1 might be the D (6 bases). The CDR3 is 20 amino acids. Trimming left V 0 bases short and J 0 bases short, with 24 bases between. Looked up from germline, CDR1 is SGHTS and CDR2 is YDEGEE. The CDR3 region has the DNA TGTGCCAGCAGCTTGGTACCTAGCGGGGCAGGGGAAGCAATGAACACTGAAGCTTTCTTT. Encoded protein: CASSLVPSGAGEAMNTEAFF.